Included here is one TCR beta chain sequence, with context. Authors' data handling: Reference gene primers were amplified, and this amplification served to estimate nucleated cell counts. Clones were read by immunoSEQ multiplex PCR, and TCRdb kept only the in-frame ones, dropping some. That table furnishes V, J and clone size, whereas the DNA furnished D and trimming. The sample consists of some 390,000 clones, 80% to 90% of them appearing once. The source of the sample is a study of blood T cell repertoires in COVID-19. Study details: The samples span acute and convalescent COVID-19 from the United States, Italy and Spain. T cells, B-cell-depleted T cells, or PBMCs provided the cDNA or gDNA that served as material.

The Seattle patients, enrolled during active infection, were followed longitudinally. The CDR3 has 18 amino acids. Trimming cost V 1 base and J 0 bases, with 16 bases left between them. Germline CDR1 is LNHDA and CDR2 is SQIVND (reference sequence). The chain couples TRBV19 to TRBJ1-5, with D maybe TRBD1 (6 bases). Specimen: peripheral blood. The TCR originated in a woman aged 55 to 70 with COVID-19, enrolled during active disease. CDR3 region: CASSIADRDNYSNQPQHF. CDR3 nucleotides: TGTGCCAGTAGTATAGCTGATCGGGACAATTATAGCAATCAGCCCCAGCATTTT. Full variable domain (outside the CDR3, taken from reference TRBV19 and TRBJ1-5): DGGITQSPKYLFRKEGQNVTLSCEQNLNHDAMYWYRQDPGQGLRLIYYSQIVNDFQKGDIAEGYSVSREKKESFPLTVTSAQKNPTAFYLCASSIADRDNYSNQPQHFGDGTRLSIL.